This T cell receptor beta chain was recovered during a study of T-cell reconstitution after alpha-beta-depleted transplantation in children. TCRbeta library construction was performed incorporating unique molecular identifiers. MiXCR, run by TCRdb on the PCR reads, gives a single entry per CDR3 protein. The repertoire holds approximately 500,000 distinct CDR3 sequences, with 27% as singletons. The germline V gene has CDR1 SQVTM and CDR2 ANQGSEA. The CDR3 runs 13 residues. J was trimmed by 3 bases and V by 7 bases; bases with no gene match: 4. The sequence came from a boy in the first two years of life with Wiskott-Aldrich syndrome, due to receive a stem cell transplant. The specimen was PBMCs, collected before TCRalphabeta/CD19-depleted stem cell transplant. The V and J genes are TRBV29-1 and TRBJ2-1; TRBD2 agrees at 9 bases. Written as DNA, the CDR3 is TGCAGCGGGATTAGCGGGAGCTACAATGAGCAGTTCTTC. It is translated as CSGISGSYNEQFF.